These 3 T cell receptor beta chains originate from one sample sequenced in a study of T cell repertoires in cytomegalovirus infection (dated 2019 in TCRdb). Sequencing used an Illumina HiSeq 1500. TCRdb reprocessed the public reads (quality trimming at Q25 with fastp, clone calling with MiXCR) and kept in-frame beta chains. CDR3 protein sequences are deduplicated, and each keeps its most common genes and DNA. The sample table lists around 300,000 distinct CDR3 sequences, 20% to 25% of them with a count of one. Jointly, the top ten make up roughly a fifth of the sample. Their antigens remain unidentified. Per the publication, the treatment or condition label means: in vitro stimulation with specific CMV peptide epitopes to enrich CMV-specific T cells. This sample comprised cultured PBMCs, obtained from culture after CMV antigen stimulation. All receptors derive from a human donor in good health (CMV status not recorded). Some clones in this sample may be carry-over from other donors' samples.

This clonotype was counted between two and nine times. CDR3 nucleotides: TGTGCCAGCAGCGCTGGACAGGGGACATCCTACGAGCAGTACTTC. It yields the protein CASSAGQGTSYEQYF. This chain uses TRBV7-2 with TRBJ2-7, with TRBD1 identical over 9 bases. Looked up from germline, CDR1 is SGHTA and CDR2 is FQGNSA. The CDR3 has 15 amino acids. J gave up 1 base and V 5 bases, and 6 bases lay outside the gene matches. The whole variable domain, remainder taken from reference TRBV7-2 and TRBJ2-7, is GAGVSQSPSNKVTEKGKDVELRCDPISGHTALYWYRQSLGQGLEFLIYFQGNSAPDKSGLPSDRFSAERTGGSVSTLTIQRTQQEDSAVYLCASSAGQGTSYEQYFGPGTRLTVT.

J is TRBJ1-2 and V is TRBV5-6; D gene unclear. The V end was cut by 4 bases, the J end by 4 bases, with 11 bases between. In germline, CDR1 is SGHDT, CDR2 YYEEEE. The CDR3 contains 13 residues. CDR3 sequence: CASSVIRLYGYTF. Here the CDR3 DNA reads TGTGCCAGCAGCGTGATACGACTCTATGGCTACACCTTC.

V is TRBV7-6 and J is TRBJ2-1, with 10 bases identical to TRBD2. This CDR3 contains 14 residues. The trim removed 8 bases at V and 1 base at J, leaving 2 bases unmatched. In germline, CDR1 is SGHVS, CDR2 FNYEAQ. As DNA, the CDR3 is TGTGCCAGCCTAGCGGGAGATTCCTACAATGAGCAGTTCTTC. Translation gives CASLAGDSYNEQFF.